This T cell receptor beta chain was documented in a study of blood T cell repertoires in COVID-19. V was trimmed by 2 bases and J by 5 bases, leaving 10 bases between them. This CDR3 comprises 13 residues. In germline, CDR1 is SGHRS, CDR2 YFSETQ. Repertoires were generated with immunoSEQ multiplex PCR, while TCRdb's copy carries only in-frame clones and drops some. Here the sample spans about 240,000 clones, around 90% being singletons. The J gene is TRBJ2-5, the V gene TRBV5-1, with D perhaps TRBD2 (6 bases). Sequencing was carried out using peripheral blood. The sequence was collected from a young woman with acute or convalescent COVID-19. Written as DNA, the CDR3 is TGCGCCAGCAGCTTCGCTGGGAGGGAGACCCAGTACTTC. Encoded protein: CASSFAGRETQYF.